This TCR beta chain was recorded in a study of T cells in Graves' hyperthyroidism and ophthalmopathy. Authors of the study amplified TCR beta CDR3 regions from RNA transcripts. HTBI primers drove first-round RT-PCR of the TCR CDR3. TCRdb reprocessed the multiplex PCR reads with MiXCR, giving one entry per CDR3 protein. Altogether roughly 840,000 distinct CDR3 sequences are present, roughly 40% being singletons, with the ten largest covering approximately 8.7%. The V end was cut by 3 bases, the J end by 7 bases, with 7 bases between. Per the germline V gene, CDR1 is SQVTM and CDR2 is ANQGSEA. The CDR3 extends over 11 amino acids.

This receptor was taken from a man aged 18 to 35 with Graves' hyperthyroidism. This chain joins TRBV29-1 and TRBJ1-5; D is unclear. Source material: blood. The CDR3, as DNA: TGCAGCGTTGAGTTGGGGCAGCCCCAGCATTTT. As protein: CSVELGQPQHF.